A single sample gave rise to the 28 T cell receptor beta chains below, sequenced in a study of shared clonotypes between healthy human individuals. Profiled with immunoSEQ multiplex PCR; TCRdb holds only in-frame clones, not every one. The repertoire holds some 2.4 million clones, with 93% as singletons. The sample comprised naive CD4+ T cells from PBMCs. Subset: CD45RA+ positively selected. The receptors come from a man aged 18 to 30 in good health. Some clones in this sample may be carry-over from other donors' samples.

V gene TRBV15 combines with J gene TRBJ2-4, with D perhaps TRBD2 (6 bases). This CDR3 has 15 amino acids. Trimming took off 5 bases at V and 1 base at J, with 12 bases between the two ends. Germline V gene data show CDR1 as LNHNV and CDR2 as YYDKDF (reference sequence). The CDR3 region is CATSGAGSAKNIQYF. The DNA for the CDR3 is TGTGCCACCAGCGGGGCGGGGTCGGCCAAAAACATTCAGTACTTC.

V and J are TRBV5-1 and TRBJ2-5, with a tentative D call TRBD1 (6 bases). V was shortened by 4 bases and J by 2 bases, with 15 bases between the two germline ends. The germline CDR1 and CDR2 sequences are SGHRS and YFSETQ. This CDR3 is 15 amino acids long. This chain's CDR3 is CASSRQVPEQETQYF. The DNA of the CDR3 is TGCGCCAGCAGCCGACAGGTTCCTGAACAAGAGACCCAGTACTTC.

The chain links TRBV28 to TRBJ2-5; weak D call: TRBD2 (5 bases). The CDR3 spans 14 residues. Germline assignment: CDR1 MDHEN and CDR2 SYDVKM. V lost 6 bases and J lost 4, with 15 bases in between. CDR3 loop: CASSPPGSGETQYF. In DNA form, the CDR3 reads TGTGCCAGCAGCCCACCGGGGAGCGGAGAGACCCAGTACTTC.

The chain joins TRBV29-1 to TRBJ1-2, with D tentatively TRBD1 (6 bases). V lost 6 bases, J lost 8 bases, and 19 bases lay in between. Germline V gene lookup returns CDR1 SQVTM and CDR2 ANQGSEA. The length of the CDR3 is 13 residues. The CDR3 DNA sequence: TGCAGCGTGCGTACAGGGCTAACCGGGGGCTACACCTTC. This codes for CSVRTGLTGGYTF.

The chain is built from TRBV27 and TRBJ2-5; a weak D match, TRBD2 (7 bases). There are 15 residues in the CDR3. The germline V gene encodes CDR1 MNHEY and CDR2 SMNVEV (reference sequence). V lost 1 base, J lost 4 bases, and 13 bases lay in between. CDR3 sequence (DNA): TGTGCCAGCAGTTTATATGTTGGGGGGGCAGAGACCCAGTACTTC. Amino acid sequence: CASSLYVGGAETQYF.

The V gene is TRBV6-6, the J gene TRBJ2-5; 11 bases are a match to TRBD2. Germline lookup yields CDR1 MNHNY and CDR2 SVGAGI (reference sequence). Unmatched junction bases numbered 2, after V lost 7 bases and J lost 4 bases. This CDR3 is 13 amino acids long. CDR3 region: CASTLAGGETQYF. The CDR3 DNA reads as TGTGCCAGCACGCTAGCGGGAGGAGAGACCCAGTACTTC.

The DNA of the CDR3 is TGTGCCAGCAGCTTAGGGTCGGGTCAGCCCCAGCATTTT. It encodes CASSLGSGQPQHF. This chain uses TRBV7-6 with TRBJ1-5; D gene ambiguous. V lost 1 base and J lost 6, with 7 bases in between. This CDR3 region has 13 residues. Germline CDR1 and CDR2: SGHVS and FNYEAQ.

The V call is TRBV4-1, the J call TRBJ1-6; no definite D call. From germline, CDR1 is MGHRA and CDR2 YSYEKL. Trimming took 3 bases from V and 5 from J, leaving 17 bases between them. The CDR3 sequence is 17 residues long. Here the CDR3 DNA reads TGCGCCAGCAGCCAGGATTATTCGACAACTGATAATTCACCCCTCCACTTT. Its protein is CASSQDYSTTDNSPLHF.

A word on this clone: The identical CDR3 is also encoded by other nucleotide sequences in the sample. This chain links TRBV6-5 with TRBJ1-2, with TRBD1 as a possible D gene (5 bases). This CDR3 is built from 13 residues. Germline V gene lookup returns CDR1 MNHEY and CDR2 SVGAGI. The ends were cut back, 5 bases at V and 5 bases at J, with 12 bases in the middle. CDR3 in amino acids: CASSRDRKYGYTF. The CDR3 DNA follows: TGTGCCAGCAGTCGGGACCGCAAATATGGCTACACCTTC.

Points on this clone: Other DNA sequences in the same sample also yield this CDR3. V and J are TRBV5-1 and TRBJ2-1; D gene uncertain. Trimming removed 2 bases at V and 0 bases at J, with 9 bases between. The CDR3 consists of 15 residues. Germline V gives CDR1 SGHRS, CDR2 YFSETQ. The CDR3 protein is CASSFTESSYNEQFF. CDR3 DNA: TGCGCCAGCAGCTTTACGGAGAGCTCCTACAATGAGCAGTTCTTC.

The CDR3 region is CASSSRQANTGELFF. In DNA, the CDR3 is TGTGCCAGCTCATCCCGACAGGCAAACACCGGGGAGCTGTTTTTT. The V gene is TRBV18, the J gene TRBJ2-2; TRBD1 might be the D (6 bases). CDR1 KGHSH and CDR2 LQKENI come from the germline V gene. V was cut by 5 bases and J by 2 bases, with 12 bases left in between. This CDR3 contains 15 residues.

The rearrangement joins TRBV7-2 to TRBJ1-1; D may be TRBD1 (5 bases). Germline assignment: CDR1 SGHTA and CDR2 FQGNSA. V lost 6 bases and J lost 7, with 15 bases in between. This CDR3 contains 13 residues. CDR3 nucleotide sequence: TGTGCCAGCAGATTAAAGAACGGGGGTGAAGCTTTCTTT. It codes for CASRLKNGGEAFF.

Here the CDR3 reads CASSLVGEGAISYGYTF. The CDR3, as DNA: TGCGCCAGCAGCTTGGTAGGCGAGGGGGCAATTTCCTATGGCTACACCTTC. The chain links TRBV5-1 to TRBJ1-2; the match to TRBD1 covers 7 bases. CDR1 is SGHRS, CDR2 YFSETQ, per germline. With V trimmed by 0 bases and J by 4 bases, 12 bases remained unmatched. This CDR3 is built from 17 residues.

A remark on this clone: At the DNA level, this CDR3 is encoded by other sequences in the same sample as well. This chain connects TRBV6-5 to TRBJ2-5; D remains unclear. V was pared by 5 bases and J by 4 bases, with 5 bases between. This CDR3 comprises 11 residues. CDR1 is MNHEY and CDR2 is SVGAGI in the germline V gene. This CDR3 is CASSPGETQYF. The CDR3 nucleotides are TGTGCCAGCAGTCCGGGAGAGACCCAGTACTTC.

For this clone: Other nucleotide sequences from this sample produce the same CDR3. The V gene is TRBV5-1, the J gene TRBJ2-1, with 9 positions matching TRBD1. The CDR3 is 15 residues long. The germline V gene has CDR1 SGHRS and CDR2 YFSETQ. V trimming: 0 bases; J trimming: 6 bases; junction bases outside the gene matches: 4. DNA for the CDR3: TGCGCCAGCAGCTTGGGGACAGGGGCCCCCAATGAGCAGTTCTTC. Its protein product is CASSLGTGAPNEQFF. Filled out from reference TRBV5-1 and TRBJ2-1, the complete variable domain reads KAGVTQTPRYLIKTRGQQVTLSCSPISGHRSVSWYQQTPGQGLQFLFEYFSETQRNKGNFPGRFSGRQFSNSRSEMNVSTLELGDSALYLCASSLGTGAPNEQFFGPGTRLTVL.

The genes are TRBV5-8 and TRBJ2-2, with 7 bases aligning to TRBD2. The CDR3 is 18 residues long. The ends lost 1 base at V and 1 base at J; junction bases unmatched: 10. Germline values: CDR1 SGHTS, CDR2 YDEGEE. CDR3 nucleotide sequence: TGTGCCAGCAGCTTGTACAGCCTAGCGGTCGAGAACACCGGGGAGCTGTTTTTT. Its translation is CASSLYSLAVENTGELFF. Supplemented by reference TRBV5-8 and TRBJ2-2, the full variable domain reads EAGVTQSPTHLIKTRGQQATLRCSPISGHTSVYWYQQALGLGLQFLLWYDEGEERNRGNFPPRFSGRQFPNYSSELNVNALELEDSALYLCASSLYSLAVENTGELFFGEGSRLTVL.

The V gene is TRBV5-4, the J gene TRBJ2-7, with D perhaps assigned TRBD1 or TRBD2 (5 bases each). V shed 4 bases and J shed 2 bases, with 13 bases lying between them. The CDR3 is 14 amino acids. Germline CDR1 reads SGHNT; CDR2 reads YYREEE (reference sequence). The DNA of the CDR3 is TGTGCCAGCAGCCCCGGGACGGATCCCTACGAGCAGTACTTC. It codes for CASSPGTDPYEQYF.

J is TRBJ2-7 and V is TRBV7-6; D possibly corresponds to TRBD2 (6 bases). Germline V gives CDR1 SGHVS, CDR2 FNYEAQ. The length of the CDR3 is 14 residues. Trimming left V 2 bases short and J 5 bases short, with 13 bases between. As DNA, the CDR3 is TGTGCCAGCAGCTTATCGGGAGCGTCCAACGAGCAGTACTTC. This translates into CASSLSGASNEQYF.

A remark on this clone: A much larger clone differs by one base, so this may be a read error. This sample includes further DNA sequences coding for the same CDR3. The chain uses TRBV14 and TRBJ2-1, with D unresolved. This CDR3 spans 11 amino acids. Trimming left V 4 bases short and J 3 bases short, with 1 base between. Germline V gene data show CDR1 as SGHDN and CDR2 as FVKESK. The DNA for the CDR3 is TGTGCCAGCAGCCTCTACAATGAGCAGTTCTTC. Translating it yields CASSLYNEQFF.

This clone was detected once. The genes are TRBV5-3 and TRBJ1-1; D perhaps matches TRBD1 (6 bases). TRBV5-3 is given ORF status, its function remaining uncertain. The germline V and J ends were trimmed by 6 bases and 1 base, with 25 bases remaining between them. The CDR3 spans 18 residues. CDR3 coding DNA: TGTGCCAGAACCTCCACGCCCGGGACACCGCCACCGAACACTGAAGCTTTCTTT. Translated: CARTSTPGTPPPNTEAFF.

For the CDR3, the DNA is TGCAGCGTTGAAGGGAGGGGGCCCGGAAACACCATATATTTT. It specifies CSVEGRGPGNTIYF. The chain links TRBV29-1 to TRBJ1-3; 7 bases are shared with TRBD1. The CDR3 totals 14 residues. Per germline, CDR1 SQVTM and CDR2 ANQGSEA. Germline trimming cut 1 base from V and 4 bases from J; bases unmatched to any gene: 4.

This clone is a singleton in its sample. The chain couples TRBV7-2 to TRBJ2-1; the D gene is possibly TRBD2 (5 bases). This CDR3 spans 17 amino acids. Germline V gives CDR1 SGHTA, CDR2 FQGNSA. V lost 2 bases and J 4 bases, leaving 18 bases between the germline ends. Here the CDR3 reads CASSLTSSPSNYNEQFF. The CDR3 nucleotides are TGTGCCAGCAGCTTAACCTCCTCCCCTAGCAATTACAATGAGCAGTTCTTC. Together with reference TRBV7-2 and TRBJ2-1, the CDR3 gives the full variable domain: GAGVSQSPSNKVTEKGKDVELRCDPISGHTALYWYRQSLGQGLEFLIYFQGNSAPDKSGLPSDRFSAERTGGSVSTLTIQRTQQEDSAVYLCASSLTSSPSNYNEQFFGPGTRLTVL.

This chain connects TRBV2 to TRBJ2-5, with D possibly matching TRBD1 (5 bases). Germline assignment: CDR1 SNHLY and CDR2 FYNNEI. CDR3 length: 13 amino acids. The V and J ends lost 6 bases and 4 bases respectively, with 12 bases between them. The CDR3 protein is CASRKTVLETQYF. The DNA of the CDR3 is TGTGCCAGCAGGAAGACAGTCTTAGAGACCCAGTACTTC.

The rearrangement uses TRBV5-1 and TRBJ2-1; D might be TRBD1 or TRBD2, each matching 6 bases. V was shortened by 4 bases and J by 5 bases, with 19 bases between the two germline ends. The CDR3 totals 16 residues. CDR1 and CDR2 from the germline V gene are SGHRS and YFSETQ. Here the CDR3 reads CASSARGPPGNNEQFF. The CDR3 DNA reads TGCGCCAGCAGCGCCCGGGGGCCGCCGGGAAACAATGAGCAGTTCTTC.

In regard to this clone: Other DNA variants within this sample encode the same CDR3. For the CDR3, the DNA is TGTGCCAGCAGTGAACAGGGCAGGAACACTGAAGCTTTCTTT. Amino acids: CASSEQGRNTEAFF. The V gene is TRBV2, the J gene TRBJ1-1, with a tentative D call TRBD1 (5 bases). Germline V CDR1 and CDR2: SNHLY, FYNNEI. This CDR3 has 14 amino acids. V was trimmed by 2 bases and J by 1 base, leaving 8 bases between them.

The rearrangement links TRBV6-5 to TRBJ2-3; a possible D gene is TRBD2 (6 bases). V gave up 7 bases and J gave up 4 bases, with 12 bases separating them. CDR1 is MNHEY, CDR2 SVGAGI, per germline. CDR3 size: 13 residues. The CDR3 reads CASNLPGADTQYF. As DNA, the CDR3 is TGTGCCAGCAATCTCCCGGGGGCAGATACGCAGTATTTT.

The V gene is TRBV7-2, the J gene TRBJ2-7, with TRBD1 matching 7 bases. This CDR3 spans 14 amino acids. Germline CDR1 and CDR2: SGHTA and FQGNSA. With V trimmed by 3 bases and J by 6 bases, 8 bases remained unmatched. The DNA for the CDR3 is TGTGCCAGCAGCTTGGGGCAGGGGGTCGGCGAGCAGTACTTC. As protein: CASSLGQGVGEQYF.

As to this clone: The sample carries other DNA sequences with the same CDR3. J is TRBJ2-1 and V is TRBV7-3, with D unresolved. Germline lookup yields CDR1 SGHTA and CDR2 FQGTGA. With 6 bases removed from V and 6 bases from J, the gap between germline ends came to 12 bases. The CDR3 loop spans 13 amino acids. Here the CDR3 reads CASSLGLPNEQFF. CDR3 DNA: TGTGCCAGCAGTCTAGGGCTGCCCAATGAGCAGTTCTTC.